This TCR beta chain was documented in a study of PD-1 blockade in classical Hodgkin lymphoma. Time point denoted: cycle 4 day 1 (C4D1), after less than 7 weeks of nivolumab. Every patient was affected by relapse after autologous stem cell transplantation, while exposure to brentuximab vedotin was not uniform. The CDR3 extends over 13 amino acids. CDR1 and CDR2 from the germline V gene are SGHTA and FQGNSA. The germline V and J ends were trimmed by 7 bases and 9 bases, with 13 bases remaining between them. Clones were read by immunoSEQ multiplex PCR, and TCRdb kept only the in-frame ones, dropping some. The repertoire has about 20,000 clones, around 80% of them found once; the top ten carry 40%.

V and J are TRBV7-2 and TRBJ1-6; no definite D call. The clonotype comes from a human donor with classical Hodgkin lymphoma. The sample in question was peripheral blood mononuclear cells (PBMCs), obtained before the fourth cycle of nivolumab. The DNA of the CDR3 is TGTGCCAGCACCCTATCGCCCACTTCACCCCTCCACTTT. Its translation: CASTLSPTSPLHF. Based on the CDR3 plus reference TRBV7-2 and TRBJ1-6, the full variable domain is GAGVSQSPSNKVTEKGKDVELRCDPISGHTALYWYRQSLGQGLEFLIYFQGNSAPDKSGLPSDRFSAERTGGSVSTLTIQRTQQEDSAVYLCASTLSPTSPLHFGNGTRLTVT.